This TCR beta chain was retrieved from a study of T cell responses to AZD1222 COVID-19 vaccine. Data came from immunoSEQ multiplex PCR; TCRdb stores just in-frame clones and leaves some out. The table records 6,000 to 6,500 clones, 87% of them present only once. Trimming removed 1 base from V and 5 bases from J, with 13 bases in between. Germline CDR1 is SGHVS and CDR2 is FNYEAQ. The length of the CDR3 is 15 residues. The V gene is TRBV7-6, the J gene TRBJ2-3; TRBD1 might be the D (6 bases). The specimen comprised peripheral blood, sampled 28 days after the second AZD1222 dose. This sequence originates from an adult who received the AZD1222 COVID-19 vaccine. The CDR3 nucleotides read TGTGCCAGCAGCTTAGAGATAAACAGGGAAGATACGCAGTATTTT. Its translation: CASSLEINREDTQYF.